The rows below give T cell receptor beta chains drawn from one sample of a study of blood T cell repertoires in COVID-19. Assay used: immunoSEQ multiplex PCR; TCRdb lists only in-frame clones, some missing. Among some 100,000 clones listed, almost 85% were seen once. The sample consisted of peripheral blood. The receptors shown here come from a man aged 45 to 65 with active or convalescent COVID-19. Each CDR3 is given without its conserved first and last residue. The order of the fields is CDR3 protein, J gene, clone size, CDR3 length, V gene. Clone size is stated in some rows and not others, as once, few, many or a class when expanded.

CDR3 protein: ASSLGQGKDEQY
J gene: TRBJ2-7
clone size: few
CDR3 length: 12
V gene: TRBV5-1

CDR3 protein: ASSPPGQGGIYGYT
J gene: TRBJ1-2
clone size: -
CDR3 length: 14
V gene: TRBV7-2

CDR3 protein: ASSPGSLRAGTNEKLF
J gene: TRBJ1-4
clone size: -
CDR3 length: 16
V gene: TRBV7-9

CDR3 protein: ASSEGGRLAGATDTQY
J gene: TRBJ2-3
clone size: -
CDR3 length: 16
V gene: TRBV6-1

CDR3 protein: ASSVSSATNEKLF
J gene: TRBJ1-4
clone size: -
CDR3 length: 13
V gene: TRBV9

CDR3 protein: ASKRTGENTGELF
J gene: TRBJ2-2
clone size: few
CDR3 length: 13
V gene: TRBV10-2

CDR3 protein: ASSIDSYGYT
J gene: TRBJ1-2
clone size: few
CDR3 length: 10
V gene: TRBV19

CDR3 protein: ASSFAGGHDEQF
J gene: TRBJ2-1
clone size: -
CDR3 length: 12
V gene: TRBV5-1

CDR3 protein: ASTPGRTGVEKLF
J gene: TRBJ1-4
clone size: -
CDR3 length: 13
V gene: TRBV28

CDR3 protein: SVGQGVYQPQH
J gene: TRBJ1-5
clone size: -
CDR3 length: 11
V gene: TRBV29-1

CDR3 protein: ASSPTGTNQPQH
J gene: TRBJ1-5
clone size: -
CDR3 length: 12
V gene: TRBV5-4

CDR3 protein: ASSYSMRRGGDTQY
J gene: TRBJ2-3
clone size: few
CDR3 length: 14
V gene: TRBV6-6

CDR3 protein: ASRTNRGSNEKLF
J gene: TRBJ1-4
clone size: -
CDR3 length: 13
V gene: TRBV6-4

CDR3 protein: ASSLSGGNHEKLF
J gene: TRBJ1-4
clone size: -
CDR3 length: 13
V gene: TRBV5-1

CDR3 protein: ASSGGGQGHLNSPLH
J gene: TRBJ1-6
clone size: -
CDR3 length: 15
V gene: TRBV5-1

CDR3 protein: ASSLDSQPQH
J gene: TRBJ1-5
clone size: -
CDR3 length: 10
V gene: TRBV5-1

CDR3 protein: SALTAYNEQF
J gene: TRBJ2-1
clone size: -
CDR3 length: 10
V gene: TRBV29-1

CDR3 protein: ATMMGGERANYGYT
J gene: TRBJ1-2
clone size: once
CDR3 length: 14
V gene: TRBV24-1

CDR3 protein: ASSMGQGARATNEKLF
J gene: TRBJ1-4
clone size: -
CDR3 length: 16
V gene: TRBV21-1

CDR3 protein: ASSLGPGLADTGELF
J gene: TRBJ2-2
clone size: few
CDR3 length: 15
V gene: TRBV5-4

CDR3 protein: ASSSGLHTDTQY
J gene: TRBJ2-3
clone size: -
CDR3 length: 12
V gene: TRBV7-8

CDR3 protein: ASSPQGARTEAF
J gene: TRBJ1-1
clone size: -
CDR3 length: 12
V gene: TRBV6-5

CDR3 protein: ASSDQGAGETQY
J gene: TRBJ2-5
clone size: -
CDR3 length: 12
V gene: TRBV2

CDR3 protein: SVEDRKRPADTQY
J gene: TRBJ2-3
clone size: -
CDR3 length: 13
V gene: TRBV29-1

CDR3 protein: ASSHGGGLAGPKNIQY
J gene: TRBJ2-4
clone size: -
CDR3 length: 16
V gene: TRBV4-3

CDR3 protein: ASSLLNSPLH
J gene: TRBJ1-6
clone size: -
CDR3 length: 10
V gene: TRBV5-1